The entry below gives a single T cell receptor beta chain sequence along with its context. Its specificity is unknown. This specimen comes from a study of vaccination and CD4 T cells after COVID-19. Trimming cost V 6 bases and J 5 bases, with 10 bases left between them. CDR3 length equals 13 residues. Looked up from germline, CDR1 is MNHEY and CDR2 is SMNVEV (reference sequence). Scientists ran DNA taken from cultured CD4+ T cells through the Oncomine TCR Beta short-read assay for sequencing. TCRdb independently ran MiXCR on the PCR reads; one entry per CDR3 protein. The table has thousands of distinct CDR3 sequences, around 50% seen once. The treatment here: roughly 10-day PBMC culture with coronavirus spike peptide pools or control peptides (ViraFEST assay). These CD4+ T cells came from an unexposed donor, sampled before the COVID-19 pandemic (2011-2018).

The TCR was taken from a human donor in good health. The sequenced material came from CD4+ T cells from blood, cultured in vitro. This rearrangement joins TRBV27 to TRBJ2-2; D perhaps matches TRBD2 (5 bases). This CDR3 is CASSQDSTGELFF. CDR3 in DNA: TGTGCCAGCAGCCAGGACTCAACCGGGGAGCTGTTTTTT.